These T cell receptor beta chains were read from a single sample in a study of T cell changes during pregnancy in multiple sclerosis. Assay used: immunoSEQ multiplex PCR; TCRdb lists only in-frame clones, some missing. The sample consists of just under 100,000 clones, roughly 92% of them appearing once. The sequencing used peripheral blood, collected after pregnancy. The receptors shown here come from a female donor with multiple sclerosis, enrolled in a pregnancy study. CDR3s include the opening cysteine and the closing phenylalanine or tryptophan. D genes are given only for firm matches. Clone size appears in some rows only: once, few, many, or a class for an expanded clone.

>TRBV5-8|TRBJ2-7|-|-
CASSLTRTVLSQYF
TGTGCCAGCAGCTTGACCCGAACTGTTCTGTCGCAGTACTTC
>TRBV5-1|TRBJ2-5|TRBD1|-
CASSLEGQGLTQYF
TGCGCCAGCAGCTTGGAGGGACAGGGGTTAACCCAGTACTTC
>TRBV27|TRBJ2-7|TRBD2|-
CASSPRTSGVDYEQYF
TGTGCCAGCAGTCCCCGCACTAGCGGGGTTGACTACGAGCAGTACTTC
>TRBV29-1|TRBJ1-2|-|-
CSVGGGSNYGYTF
TGCAGCGTTGGCGGAGGGAGCAACTATGGCTACACCTTC
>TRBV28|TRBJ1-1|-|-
CASSLRGRSEAFF
TGTGCCAGCAGTTTACGGGGAAGGAGTGAAGCTTTCTTT
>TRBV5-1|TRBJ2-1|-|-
CASSFRTTYNEQFF
TGCGCCAGCAGCTTTCGGACTACCTACAATGAGCAGTTCTTC
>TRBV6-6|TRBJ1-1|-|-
CASSPDTEAFF
TGTGCCAGCAGCCCAGACACTGAAGCTTTCTTT
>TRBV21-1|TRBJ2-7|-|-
CASSKIPRSGSYEQYF
TGTGCCAGCAGCAAAATCCCTAGATCGGGCTCCTACGAGCAGTACTTC
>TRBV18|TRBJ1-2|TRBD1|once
CASSPVNRGRNYGYTF
TGTGCCAGCTCACCCGTTAACAGGGGGCGGAACTATGGCTACACCTTC
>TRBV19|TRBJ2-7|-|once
CASSIRRLRPGNDEQYF
TGTGCCAGTAGTATTCGGCGGCTAAGGCCAGGGAACGACGAGCAGTACTTC
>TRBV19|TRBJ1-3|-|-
CASSIERGISGNTIYF
TGTGCCAGTAGTATAGAGAGGGGGATCTCTGGAAACACCATATATTTT
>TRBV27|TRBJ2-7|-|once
CASIEPRSGEQYF
TGTGCCAGCATTGAACCCCGTTCGGGCGAGCAGTACTTC
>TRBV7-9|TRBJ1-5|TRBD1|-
CASSPGQGSEPQHF
TGTGCCAGCAGCCCGGGACAGGGTAGCGAGCCCCAGCATTTT
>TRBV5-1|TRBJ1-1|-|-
CASSVGAGDDEAFF
TGCGCCAGCAGCGTTGGGGCAGGGGACGATGAAGCTTTCTTT